The 12 T cell receptor beta chains below were found in one sample sequenced in a study of T cell responses to AZD1222 COVID-19 vaccine. Only in-frame clones appear in the TCRdb table, and some are missing; sequencing was by immunoSEQ multiplex PCR. In the table there are more than 150,000 clones, approximately 92% of which are singletons. The sample was peripheral blood, taken on day 0 of AZD1222 vaccination. Source of these receptors: an adult in good health.

The rearrangement joins TRBV12-2 to TRBJ2-7; the table's D gene call, TRBD2, was not cross checked with the DNA. TRBV12-2 is listed as a pseudogene. The CDR3 runs 10 residues. As DNA, the CDR3 is TGTGCAAGTCCGGCCTACGAGCAGTACGTC. Protein product: CASPAYEQYV.

The genes are TRBV6-5 and TRBJ1-2; D gene ambiguous. CDR3 length: 16 residues. CDR1 MNHEY and CDR2 SVGAGI come from the germline V gene. Trimming cost V 3 bases and J 0 bases, with 14 bases left between them. CDR3 DNA sequence: TGTGCCAGCAGTTATGGGGTTGGCAGAGCTAACTATGGCTACACCTTC. It translates to CASSYGVGRANYGYTF.

The chain carries TRBV19 and TRBJ2-1; D is perhaps TRBD1 (6 bases). Trimming took off 8 bases at V and 3 bases at J, with 23 bases between the two ends. CDR1 is LNHDA and CDR2 is SQIVND in the germline V gene (reference sequence). The CDR3 is 17 residues long. CDR3 in amino acids: CASSGAGDRSYYNEQFF. In DNA, the CDR3 is TGTGCCAGTTCTGGCGCAGGGGACCGGTCCTACTACAATGAGCAGTTCTTC.

This rearrangement joins TRBV9 to TRBJ1-2, with D perhaps TRBD1 (6 bases). Between the trimmed V and J ends, which lost 4 bases and 8 bases, there was a span of 18 bases. Germline-derived CDR1 and CDR2 are SGDLS and YYNGEE. The CDR3 is 14 residues long. CDR3 sequence reads: CASSPQDSRSGYTF. The CDR3, as DNA: TGTGCCAGCAGCCCTCAGGACAGTCGCAGCGGCTACACCTTC.

This clone came up a few times. The J gene is TRBJ2-3, the V gene TRBV2; TRBD1 aligns across 8 bases. The junction had 6 bases not matched to a gene; V was cut back by 6 bases and J by 4 bases. Looked up from germline, CDR1 is SNHLY and CDR2 is FYNNEI. The CDR3 is made up of 14 amino acids. The CDR3 coding sequence is TGTGCCAGCAGACAGGGGGTCGGGGCAGATACGCAGTATTTT. Translation: CASRQGVGADTQYF.

The CDR3 nucleotides are TGTGCCAGCAGCCATCGGACTAGCGGGAGGGAGGAGGCCAAAAACATTCAGTACTTC. Translated: CASSHRTSGREEAKNIQYF. The chain couples TRBV3-1 (or the pseudogene TRBV3-2) to TRBJ2-4; 15 bases agree with TRBD2. Germline V gene data show CDR1 as LGHDT and CDR2 as YNNKEL (reference sequence). The V segment lost 3 bases and the J segment 1 base; nucleotides outside the gene matches: 7. The CDR3 totals 19 residues.

As regards this clone: Other DNA variants within this sample encode the same CDR3. The chain links TRBV9 to TRBJ1-2; no clear D gene. Trimming took off 4 bases at V and 7 bases at J, with 11 bases between the two ends. The CDR3 is 12 residues long. The V gene's germline CDR1 is SGDLS and CDR2 YYNGEE. DNA for the CDR3: TGTGCCAGCAGCCCCTCCAAGGGTGGCTACACCTTC. Translation: CASSPSKGGYTF. The whole variable domain, filled in from reference TRBV9 and TRBJ1-2, reads DSGVTQTPKHLITATGQRVTLRCSPRSGDLSVYWYQQSLDQGLQFLIQYYNGEERAKGNILERFSAQQFPDLHSELNLSSLELGDSALYFCASSPSKGGYTFGSGTRLTVV.

The rearrangement joins TRBV12-3 or TRBV12-4 to TRBJ1-1, with 7 bases fitting TRBD1. The CDR3 has 13 amino acids. V was pared by 5 bases and J by 11 bases, with 11 bases of the junction left unmatched. The CDR3 bases are TGTGCCAGCAGTCTAGGTACGACAGGGACGGCTTTCTTT. Protein: CASSLGTTGTAFF.

The chain has TRBV6-5 and TRBJ1-2; 10 bases agree with TRBD1. Germline assignment: CDR1 MNHEY and CDR2 SVGAGI. The trim removed 5 bases at V and 4 bases at J, leaving 7 bases unmatched. CDR3 size: 15 residues. As DNA, the CDR3 is TGTGCCAGCAGTCCGACAGGGGGCGTTTTCTATGGCTACACCTTC. This codes for CASSPTGGVFYGYTF.

This clone was observed a single time. The chain couples TRBV3-1 (or the pseudogene TRBV3-2) to TRBJ1-5; D gene ambiguous. V dropped 8 bases and J dropped 5 bases, with 16 bases sitting between them. This CDR3 comprises 14 residues. Germline assignment: CDR1 LGHDT and CDR2 YNNKEL (reference sequence). CDR3 residues: CASSSNGQYQPQHF. The CDR3 DNA follows: TGTGCCAGCTCCTCCAACGGTCAGTATCAGCCCCAGCATTTT.

The CDR3 loop reads CASSPTRGGGNTIYF. The CDR3 region has the DNA TGTGCCAGCAGTCCCACCCGCGGGGGCGGAAACACCATATATTTT. The chain is built from TRBV27 and TRBJ1-3; the D gene is possibly TRBD1 (6 bases). The CDR3 is made up of 15 amino acids. The V gene's germline CDR1 is MNHEY and CDR2 SMNVEV (reference sequence). V was cut by 5 bases and J by 4 bases, with 15 bases left in between.

The chain is built from TRBV2 and TRBJ1-5; a weak D match, TRBD1 (6 bases). V was clipped by 4 bases and J by 0 bases, with 10 bases between them. Germline lookup yields CDR1 SNHLY and CDR2 FYNNEI. The CDR3 is 15 residues long. CDR3 sequence: CASSGQAVSNQPQHF. CDR3 bases: TGTGCCAGCAGTGGACAGGCCGTTAGCAATCAGCCCCAGCATTTT.